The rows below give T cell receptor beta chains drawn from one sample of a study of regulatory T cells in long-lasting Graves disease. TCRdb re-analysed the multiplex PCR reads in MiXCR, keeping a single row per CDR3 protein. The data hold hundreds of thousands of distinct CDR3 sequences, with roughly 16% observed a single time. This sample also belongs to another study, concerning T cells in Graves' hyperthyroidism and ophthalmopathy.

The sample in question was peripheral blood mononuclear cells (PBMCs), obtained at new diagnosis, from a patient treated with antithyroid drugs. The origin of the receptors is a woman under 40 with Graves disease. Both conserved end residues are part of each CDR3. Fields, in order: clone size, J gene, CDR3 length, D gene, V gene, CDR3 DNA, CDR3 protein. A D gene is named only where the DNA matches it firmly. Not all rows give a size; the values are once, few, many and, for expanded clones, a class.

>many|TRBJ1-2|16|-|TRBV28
TGTGCCAGCAGTCACTCACAGGGAAAGGCTAACTATGGCTACACCTTC
CASSHSQGKANYGYTF
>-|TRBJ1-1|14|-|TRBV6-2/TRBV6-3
TGTGCCAGCAGTGAAGCTGACACGAACACTGAAGCTTTCTTT
CASSEADTNTEAFF
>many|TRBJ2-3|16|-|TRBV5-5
TGTGCCAGCAGCTTGGGGGGCAGTTTCAACACAGATACGCAGTATTTT
CASSLGGSFNTDTQYF
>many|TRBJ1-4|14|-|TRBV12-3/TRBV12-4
TGTGCCAGCACCTTGGGGGGGCACAATGAAAAACTGTTTTTT
CASTLGGHNEKLFF
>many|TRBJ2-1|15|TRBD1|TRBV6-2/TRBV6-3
TGTGCCAGCAGTATCCCCCCGGACAGGGGCCATGAGCAGTTCTTC
CASSIPPDRGHEQFF
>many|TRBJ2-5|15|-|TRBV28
TGTGCCAGCAGTTTAGGGCGGAAGTTCTTGGAGACCCAGTACTTC
CASSLGRKFLETQYF
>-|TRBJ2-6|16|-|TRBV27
TGTGCCAGTAATCCAGGGCTTCACTCTGGGGCCAACGTCCTGACTTTC
CASNPGLHSGANVLTF
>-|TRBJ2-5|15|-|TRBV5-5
TGTGCCAGCAGCTTACTTTGGACAGTCCAAGAGACCCAGTACTTC
CASSLLWTVQETQYF
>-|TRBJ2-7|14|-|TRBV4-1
TGCGCCAGCAGCCCATTCCGGGGAGCCTACGAGCAGTACTTC
CASSPFRGAYEQYF
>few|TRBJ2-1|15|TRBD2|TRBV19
TGTGCCAGTAGTATCCCTAGCGGGAGGCGCGATGAGCAGTTCTTC
CASSIPSGRRDEQFF
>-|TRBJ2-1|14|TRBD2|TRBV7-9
TGTGCCAGCAGAGGGACTAGTTATACCAATGAGCAGTTCTTC
CASRGTSYTNEQFF
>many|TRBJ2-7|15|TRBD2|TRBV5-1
TGCGCCAGCAGCCTAGCGGGAGGCGTATCCTACGAGCAGTACTTC
CASSLAGGVSYEQYF
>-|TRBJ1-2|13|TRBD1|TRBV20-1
TGCAGTGTAATGGACAGGACTAACTATGGCTACACCTTC
CSVMDRTNYGYTF
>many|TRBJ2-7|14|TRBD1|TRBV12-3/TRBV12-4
TGTGCCAGCACCCCGGACAGGGGGATGTACGAGCAGTACTTC
CASTPDRGMYEQYF
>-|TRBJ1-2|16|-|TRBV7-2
TGTGCCAGCAGCTTAACGTTGTTTGCGGCAGACAGTAGCTACACCTTC
CASSLTLFAADSSYTF
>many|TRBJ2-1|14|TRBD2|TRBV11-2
TGTGCCAGCAGCCTCGGGACTAGCGGCACTGAGCAGTTCTTC
CASSLGTSGTEQFF
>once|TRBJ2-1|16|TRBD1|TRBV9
TGTGCCAGCAGCGTAGGAGGACAGGGCCTCAACAATGAGCAGTTCTTC
CASSVGGQGLNNEQFF
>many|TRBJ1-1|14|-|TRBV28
TGTGCCAGCAAGAGGAGTCACCTGAACACTGAAGCTTTCTTT
CASKRSHLNTEAFF
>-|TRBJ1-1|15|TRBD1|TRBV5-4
TGTGCCAGCAGCTCAGCCAAGACAGGGACCACTGAAGCTTTCTTT
CASSSAKTGTTEAFF
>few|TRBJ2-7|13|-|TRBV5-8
TGTGCCAGCAGCCCGTACAGGACTTACGAGCAGTACTTC
CASSPYRTYEQYF
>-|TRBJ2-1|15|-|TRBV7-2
TGTGCCAGCAGCTCAGGTGGGTTTACCTACAATGAGCAGTTCTTC
CASSSGGFTYNEQFF
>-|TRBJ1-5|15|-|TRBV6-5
TGTGCCAGCAGTTATTCAGGGTTAGGGTATCAGCCCCAGCATTTT
CASSYSGLGYQPQHF
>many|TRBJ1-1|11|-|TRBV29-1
TGCAGCGTCGGAGGGGGCACTGAAGCTTTCTTT
CSVGGGTEAFF
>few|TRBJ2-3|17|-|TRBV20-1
TGCAGTGCTAGTATCTTGAGGGATGCGGATAGCACAGATACGCAGTATTTT
CSASILRDADSTDTQYF
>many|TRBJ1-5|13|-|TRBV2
TGTGCCAGCAGTGAGCAGTACGAGCAGCCCCAGCATTTT
CASSEQYEQPQHF
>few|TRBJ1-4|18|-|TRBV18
TGTGCCAGCTCACCACGGAATCCCACAGCCGCAACTAATGAAAAACTGTTTTTT
CASSPRNPTAATNEKLFF
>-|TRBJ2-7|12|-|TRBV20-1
TGCAGTGCTACGAGCCCGGACGTCGAGCAGTACTTC
CSATSPDVEQYF
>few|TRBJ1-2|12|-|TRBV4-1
TGCGCCAGCAGCCAAGAGAGCATCGGCTACACCTTC
CASSQESIGYTF
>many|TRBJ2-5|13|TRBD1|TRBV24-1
TGTGCCACCAGTGATCCGGGACAGGAGACCCAGTACTTC
CATSDPGQETQYF
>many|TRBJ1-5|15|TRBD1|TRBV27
TGTGCCAGCAGTTTAGGACAGGGGAGCAATCAGCCCCAGCATTTT
CASSLGQGSNQPQHF
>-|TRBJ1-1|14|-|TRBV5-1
TGCGCCAGCAGACCCGGCGGGACATGGACTGAAGCTTTCTTT
CASRPGGTWTEAFF
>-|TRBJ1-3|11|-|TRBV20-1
TGCAGTGCCCCCTTAGCGGACACCATATATTTT
CSAPLADTIYF
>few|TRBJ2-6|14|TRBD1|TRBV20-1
TGCAGTGCTGAAAGGGGGCCTGGGGCCAACGTCCTGACTTTC
CSAERGPGANVLTF
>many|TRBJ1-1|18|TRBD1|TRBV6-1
TGTGCCAGCAGCCCCCGGGACAGGGGAGTGCAGCGGGACACTGAAGCTTTCTTT
CASSPRDRGVQRDTEAFF
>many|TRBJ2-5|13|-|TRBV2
TGTGCCAGCAGGGGACGGGCCCAGGAGACCCAGTACTTC
CASRGRAQETQYF
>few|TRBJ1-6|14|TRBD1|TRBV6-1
TGTGCCAGCAGTCTAGACAGGGGAGGCTCACCCCTCCACTTT
CASSLDRGGSPLHF